This T cell receptor beta chain was sequenced during a study of blood T cell repertoires in COVID-19. Enrollment of patients from Seattle took place during active infection, with longitudinal follow-up. Clones were sequenced by immunoSEQ multiplex PCR, and TCRdb holds only the in-frame ones, with some missing. The sample holds about 300,000 clones, roughly 89% seen once. The CDR3 runs 15 residues. Germline-derived CDR1 and CDR2 are SGDLS and YYNGEE. Trimming removed 5 bases from V and 8 bases from J; junction bases left unmatched: 8. This sequence joins TRBV9 and TRBJ2-1; TRBD2 agrees at 12 bases. The source of this sequence is a woman aged 30 to 39 with COVID-19, enrolled during active disease. Sequencing used peripheral blood. The CDR3 DNA follows: TGTGCCAGCAGTGAACTAGCGGGGGGAGGTTATGAGCAGTTCTTC. The encoded protein is CASSELAGGGYEQFF.